What follows are 3 T cell receptor beta chains derived from one specimen sequenced in a study of blood T cell repertoires in COVID-19. The data were produced by immunoSEQ multiplex PCR, yet TCRdb's version contains in-frame clones alone and is incomplete. Of approximately 180,000 clones listed, about 85% are singletons. Specimen: peripheral blood. These receptors came from a person aged 65 to 79 with COVID-19, enrolled during active disease.

The J gene is TRBJ2-5, the V gene TRBV24-1; 8 bases line up with TRBD1. The CDR3 spans 18 residues. J was trimmed by 5 bases and V by 7 bases; bases with no gene match: 20. Germline V gene sequence: CDR1 KGHDR, CDR2 SFDVKD. CDR3: CATRESPPGQGRLETQYF. The CDR3 DNA sequence: TGTGCCACCAGGGAATCTCCACCCGGACAGGGAAGGTTGGAGACCCAGTACTTC.

The V call is TRBV10-3, the J call TRBJ1-4, with D perhaps matching TRBD1 (6 bases). This CDR3 has 14 residues. V was shortened by 0 bases and J by 8 bases, with 10 bases between the two germline ends. Germline assignment: CDR1 ENHRY and CDR2 SYGVKD. As DNA, the CDR3 is TGTGCCATCAGTGAGTCGGCAGGGGACGAAAAACTGTTTTTT. Amino acids: CAISESAGDEKLFF.

This clone was observed a few times. The J gene is TRBJ2-7, the V gene TRBV19, with 7 nucleotides matching TRBD1. The CDR3 totals 13 residues. Germline lookup yields CDR1 LNHDA and CDR2 SQIVND (reference sequence). V lost 2 bases to trimming and J lost 2 bases; unmatched junction nucleotides: 0. The CDR3 reads CASSIQGAYEQYF. The CDR3 region has the DNA TGTGCCAGTAGTATACAGGGGGCCTACGAGCAGTACTTC. Drawing the rest from reference TRBV19 and TRBJ2-7, the complete variable domain is DGGITQSPKYLFRKEGQNVTLSCEQNLNHDAMYWYRQDPGQGLRLIYYSQIVNDFQKGDIAEGYSVSREKKESFPLTVTSAQKNPTAFYLCASSIQGAYEQYFGPGTRLTVT.